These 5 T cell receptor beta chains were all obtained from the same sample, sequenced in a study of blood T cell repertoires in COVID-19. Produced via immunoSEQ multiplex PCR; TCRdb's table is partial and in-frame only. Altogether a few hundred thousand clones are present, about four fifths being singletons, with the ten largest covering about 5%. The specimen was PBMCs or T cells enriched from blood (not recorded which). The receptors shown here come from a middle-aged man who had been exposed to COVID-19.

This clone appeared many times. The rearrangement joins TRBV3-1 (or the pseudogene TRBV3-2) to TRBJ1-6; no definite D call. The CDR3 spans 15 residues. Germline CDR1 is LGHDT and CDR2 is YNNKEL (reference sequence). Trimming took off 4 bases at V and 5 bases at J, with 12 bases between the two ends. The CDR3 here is CASSRAEPDNSPLHF. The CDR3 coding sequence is TGTGCCAGCAGCCGCGCGGAGCCTGATAATTCACCCCTCCACTTT.

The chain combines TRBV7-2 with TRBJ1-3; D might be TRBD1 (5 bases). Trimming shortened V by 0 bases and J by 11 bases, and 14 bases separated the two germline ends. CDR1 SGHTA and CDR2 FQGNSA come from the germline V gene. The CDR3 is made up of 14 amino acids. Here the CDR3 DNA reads TGTGCCAGCAGCTTAGCGAGGTCGGGAGGGGCCATATATTTT. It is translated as CASSLARSGGAIYF.

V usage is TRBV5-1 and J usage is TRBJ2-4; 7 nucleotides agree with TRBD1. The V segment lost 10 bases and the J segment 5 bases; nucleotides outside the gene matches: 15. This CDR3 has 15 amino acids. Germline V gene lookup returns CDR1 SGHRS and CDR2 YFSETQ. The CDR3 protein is CASGKGGTAENIQYF. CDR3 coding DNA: TGCGCCTCCGGAAAGGGTGGGACAGCAGAAAACATTCAGTACTTC.

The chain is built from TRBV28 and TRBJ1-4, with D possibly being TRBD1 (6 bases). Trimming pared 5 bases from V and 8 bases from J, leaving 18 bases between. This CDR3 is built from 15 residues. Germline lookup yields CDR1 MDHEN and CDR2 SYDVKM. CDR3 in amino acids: CASSKGGGIGEKLFF. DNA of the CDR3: TGTGCCAGCAGTAAGGGGGGGGGAATAGGAGAAAAACTGTTTTTT. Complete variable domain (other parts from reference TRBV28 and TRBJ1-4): DVKVTQSSRYLVKRTGEKVFLECVQDMDHENMFWYRQDPGLGLRLIYFSYDVKMKEKGDIPEGYSVSREKKERFSLILESASTNQTSMYLCASSKGGGIGEKLFFGSGTQLSVL.

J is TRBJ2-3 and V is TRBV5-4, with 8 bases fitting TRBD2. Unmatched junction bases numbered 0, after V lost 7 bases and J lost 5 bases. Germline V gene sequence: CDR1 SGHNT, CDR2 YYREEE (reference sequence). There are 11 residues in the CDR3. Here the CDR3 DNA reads TGTGCCAGCGCGGGAGGAGATACGCAGTATTTT. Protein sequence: CASAGGDTQYF.